This TCR beta chain appears in the sequencing data of a study of vaccination effects on CD4 cells after COVID-19. As for the study in general: Of the BNT162b2 and mRNA-1273 vaccines, participants received two doses of one or the other.

V trimming: 5 bases; J trimming: 6 bases; junction bases outside the gene matches: 4. Germline-derived CDR1 and CDR2 are LGHDT and YNNKEL (reference sequence). This CDR3 has 13 amino acids. Remarks on this clone: Its antigen is unidentified.

Before sequencing, viral peptide pools were used by the ViraFEST assay to expand antigen-specific CD4+ T cells. Once cultured for approximately ten days, the cells underwent separation to obtain CD4+ T cells. Nobody among the vaccine recipients had prior SARS-CoV-2 infection (nucleocapsid antibodies were negative). Wells of around 2 million PBMC each were grown with 10 IU/ml IL-2 and approximately 10 ug/ml peptides. At days 3 and 7, half of the medium was exchanged for IL-2 medium. Clones were read by immunoSEQ multiplex PCR, and TCRdb kept only the in-frame ones, dropping some. The sample shows tens of thousands of clones, approximately 70% of them seen only once. Study observations and caveats: Clones induced by infection and by vaccine showed marked clonal contraction late after vaccination.

This chain links TRBV3-1 (or the pseudogene TRBV3-2) with TRBJ2-1; TRBD1 aligns across 7 bases. The material sequenced was CD4+ T cells from PBMCs cultured with SARS-CoV-2 spike peptides, taken before COVID-19 vaccination. The TCR was taken from a human donor who received a COVID-19 vaccine. As DNA, the CDR3 is TGTGCCAGCAGCTCCTCAGGGGGCAATGAGCAGTTCTTC. Protein: CASSSSGGNEQFF.